Listed below are T cell receptor beta chains from one sample, sequenced in a study of cytomegalovirus exposure and HLA in healthy donors. Produced via immunoSEQ multiplex PCR; TCRdb's table is partial and in-frame only. The sample includes around 250,000 clones, 80% to 95% of them seen just once. Sequences were obtained from PBMCs. The source is a girl aged 2 to 9 in good health and CMV-seronegative. Both conserved end residues are part of each CDR3. D genes are given only for firm matches. Size tells how often a clone was seen (once, few, many) or the class of an expanded clone, and some rows leave it out.

D gene | CDR3 length | J gene | clone size | V gene | CDR3 DNA | CDR3 protein
- | 14 | TRBJ1-4 | - | TRBV6-5 | TGTGCCAGCAGCCGGGCGGGGAAGGATGAAAAACTGTTTTTT | CASSRAGKDEKLFF
- | 10 | TRBJ2-5 | - | TRBV1 | TGCACCAGCAGCTTACGGGCCCAGTACTTC | CTSSLRAQYF
TRBD1 | 15 | TRBJ2-7 | - | TRBV7-9 | TGTGCCAGCAGCTTAAGGGGACAGGAAGCCTACGAGCAGTACTTC | CASSLRGQEAYEQYF
- | 11 | TRBJ1-1 | - | TRBV20-1 | TGCAGTGCTAGGGAGATCACTGAAGCTTTCTTT | CSAREITEAFF
TRBD1 | 14 | TRBJ2-7 | once | TRBV23-1 | TGCGCCAGCAGTCAATCGACAGGGGGCTACGAGCAGTACTTC | CASSQSTGGYEQYF
TRBD2 | 17 | TRBJ2-2 | - | TRBV28 | TGTGCCAGCAGTTTCTATGGGACTAGCGGAAACACCGGGGAGCTGTTTTTT | CASSFYGTSGNTGELFF
TRBD1 | 16 | TRBJ1-1 | - | TRBV6-6 | TGTGCCGCGTCGGGGGACAGGGGGCCTTTGGACACTGAAGCTTTCTTT | CAASGDRGPLDTEAFF
- | 14 | TRBJ2-5 | - | TRBV14 | TGTGCCAGCAGCCGGAGACAGCAACAAGAGACCCAGTACTTC | CASSRRQQQETQYF
TRBD2 | 16 | TRBJ2-3 | - | TRBV5-1 | TGCGCCAGCAGCCCTATCCAGCGGGGGAGCACAGATACGCAGTATTTT | CASSPIQRGSTDTQYF
TRBD1 | 17 | TRBJ1-1 | - | TRBV18 | TGTGCCAGCTCACTAGGGGGGACAGGGACTGGGAACACTGAAGCTTTCTTT | CASSLGGTGTGNTEAFF
TRBD1 | 14 | TRBJ2-7 | - | TRBV9 | TGTGCCAGCAGCGCCTCCGAGGACAGGGGCCGGCAGTACTTC | CASSASEDRGRQYF
- | 18 | TRBJ1-5 | - | TRBV1 | TGCACCAGCAACCAATCTCCGGGACACTTAGGGGGCAATCAGCCCCAGCATTTT | CTSNQSPGHLGGNQPQHF
- | 17 | TRBJ1-2 | - | TRBV2 | TGTGCCCCATCAGCAGGTAGGGGTGGGATACGAAACTATGGCTACACCTTC | CAPSAGRGGIRNYGYTF
- | 15 | TRBJ2-1 | - | TRBV5-4 | TGTGCCAGCAGCTCCCCACTAGTCTCCTACAATGAGCAGTTCTTC | CASSSPLVSYNEQFF
- | 15 | TRBJ2-3 | - | TRBV5-1 | TGCGCCAGCAGCTTGACAGGGCAGATGACAGATACGCAGTATTTT | CASSLTGQMTDTQYF
- | 13 | TRBJ2-5 | - | TRBV15 | TGTGCCACCAGCAGATCGGGGGTAGAGACCCAGTACTTC | CATSRSGVETQYF
- | 13 | TRBJ2-1 | - | TRBV10-1 | TGCGCCAGCAGTGACGGTTGGACTAATGAGCAGTTCTTC | CASSDGWTNEQFF
- | 13 | TRBJ1-4 | - | TRBV6-6 | TGTGCCAGCAGGGGGGGGGCTAATGAAAAACTGTTTTTT | CASRGGANEKLFF
- | 12 | TRBJ2-5 | - | TRBV6-1 | TGTGCCAGTACGCGGGACGGGGAGACCCAGTACTTC | CASTRDGETQYF
TRBD1 | 14 | TRBJ2-5 | few | TRBV15 | TGTGCCACCCGGGGGACAGGGGGCTTGGGGACCCAGTACTTC | CATRGTGGLGTQYF
TRBD1 | 14 | TRBJ1-2 | - | TRBV28 | TGTGCCAGCCTTCAGGGGGCGGTAGGCTATGGCTACACCTTC | CASLQGAVGYGYTF
- | 13 | TRBJ2-1 | - | TRBV9 | TGTGCCAGCAGCGCCCGCCAGGGGAATGAGCAGTTCTTC | CASSARQGNEQFF
TRBD1 | 14 | TRBJ2-7 | - | TRBV19 | TGTGCCAGTAGTCACTTCGACAGGGGGAGGGAGCAGTACTTC | CASSHFDRGREQYF
- | 14 | TRBJ2-3 | - | TRBV15 | TGTGCCACCAGCAGAGACAGGGCGTCAGATACGCAGTATTTT | CATSRDRASDTQYF
TRBD1 | 14 | TRBJ1-2 | - | TRBV7-2 | TGTGCCAGCAGTCAAAGGACAGGGGTTGGTGGCTACACCTTC | CASSQRTGVGGYTF
- | 16 | TRBJ2-3 | - | TRBV5-1 | TGCGCCAGCAGCTTGGGTAGGGACTTTACCACAGATACGCAGTATTTT | CASSLGRDFTTDTQYF
- | 17 | TRBJ2-3 | once | TRBV18 | TGTGCCAGCTCACTTAACGTCGCAGGGTATGGCACAGATACGCAGTATTTT | CASSLNVAGYGTDTQYF
- | 14 | TRBJ1-1 | few | TRBV7-9 | TGTGCCAGCAGCTTAGTGTGGTCAGGGAGGGAAGCTTTCTTT | CASSLVWSGREAFF
TRBD2 | 13 | TRBJ2-7 | - | TRBV5-4 | TGTGCCGGCGGACTAGCGGGAGCCTACGAGCAGTACTTC | CAGGLAGAYEQYF
TRBD2 | 18 | TRBJ2-2 | - | TRBV15 | TGTGCCACCAGCAGCTTAGGGACTAGCGGACAGAACACCGGGGAGCTGTTTTTT | CATSSLGTSGQNTGELFF
TRBD2 | 18 | TRBJ2-5 | - | TRBV5-1 | TGCGCCAGCAGCAGAATGGCCACTAGCGGGAGGTTTGCGGAGACCCAGTACTTC | CASSRMATSGRFAETQYF
TRBD1 | 17 | TRBJ1-2 | - | TRBV15 | TGTGCCACCAGCAGAGTGGTGGACAGGTTCCAAAACTATGGCTACACCTTC | CATSRVVDRFQNYGYTF
TRBD2 | 16 | TRBJ2-7 | - | TRBV25-1 | TGTGCCAGCAGTACCCCGCGGACTAGCGGGGGATACGAGCAGTACTTC | CASSTPRTSGGYEQYF
- | 14 | TRBJ1-1 | - | TRBV19 | TGTGCCAGTAGTACTCCGGGACAAAACACTGAAGCTTTCTTT | CASSTPGQNTEAFF
TRBD2 | 13 | TRBJ2-1 | - | TRBV5-4 | TGTGCCAGCAGAATGGGACTACACAATGAGCAGTTCTTC | CASRMGLHNEQFF
- | 16 | TRBJ1-2 | once | TRBV11-2 | TGTGCCAGCAGCTTAGTTAATGTGGGGGGGAACTATGGCTACACCTTC | CASSLVNVGGNYGYTF
- | 16 | TRBJ1-4 | - | TRBV11-2 | TGTGCCAGCAGCTTAGACTCGACAGGAACTAATGAAAAACTGTTTTTT | CASSLDSTGTNEKLFF
- | 15 | TRBJ1-2 | - | TRBV6-6 | TGTGCCAGCAGTTACTCGTTGGGACAAAGATATGGCTACACCTTC | CASSYSLGQRYGYTF
TRBD2 | 17 | TRBJ2-5 | - | TRBV30 | TGTGCCTGGAGTGTTTCGCTTCCGGGACTAGCACGGGAGACCCAGTACTTC | CAWSVSLPGLARETQYF
TRBD2 | 13 | TRBJ2-7 | once | TRBV14 | TGTGCCAGCAGCCTTCGGGAGGGCCACGAGCAGTACTTC | CASSLREGHEQYF
TRBD1 | 14 | TRBJ2-5 | - | TRBV7-9 | TGTGCCAGCAGGGACCGGGACAGCAAAGAGACCCAGTACTTC | CASRDRDSKETQYF
TRBD1 | 14 | TRBJ2-7 | few | TRBV6-1 | TGTGCCAGCAGTGAATCGGACAGGGGTGTTGAGCAGTACTTC | CASSESDRGVEQYF
TRBD1 | 15 | TRBJ2-5 | - | TRBV14 | TGTGCCAGCAGCCAACGGACAGGGGGCATAGAGACCCAGTACTTC | CASSQRTGGIETQYF
TRBD1 | 13 | TRBJ2-2 | - | TRBV6-1 | TGCTCGGCCGGGACAGGGGTGGGCGGGGAGCTGTTTTTT | CSAGTGVGGELFF